This TCR beta chain comes out of a study of cytomegalovirus exposure and HLA in healthy donors. Across the study: 81% of 398 genotyped donors fell in the Caucasian-associated ancestry cluster.

Both 60 Vbeta primers and 13 Jbeta primers went into the PCR. The protocol was immunoSEQ multiplex PCR, while the TCRdb copy is restricted to in-frame clones and leaves out a portion. Among 150,000 or so clones listed, roughly three quarters were seen once. To note about this clone: Its specificity is not known.

General study results and limits: The listing of roughly 160 TCR beta chains classed them as cytomegalovirus-associated. Previously analyzed data showed that most TCR beta V segments were productive at a frequency of about 87% or about 30%.

This receptor was taken from a man aged 25 to 40 in good health and CMV-seropositive. Sequenced material: PBMCs.

Written as DNA, the CDR3 is TGTGCCAGCTCACCACCGGGCGGGAGTGGGAACATTCAGTACTTC. Amino acid sequence: CASSPPGGSGNIQYF. J is TRBJ2-4 and V is TRBV18; 7 bases agree with TRBD2. CDR1 KGHSH and CDR2 LQKENI come from the germline V gene. There are 15 residues in the CDR3. Losses at the gene ends were 0 bases for V and 7 bases for J; bases not matched to a gene: 6.